Detailed here is one T cell receptor beta chain. The antigen is unknown. This sample was taken from a study of T cell responses to AZD1222 COVID-19 vaccine. Study context: Samples with a second dose at about 4 or about 12 weeks were pooled together. Broader study findings: Spike was spanned by vaccine-associated CD4 TCRs, which were dominant at 160-218 and 743-854. Most donors were white British and more were female, and clonal diversity was possibly underestimated. Targeting of unmutated variant regions was reportedly seen in nearly half of spike-specific TCRs.

TCRdb's copy holds only in-frame clones and misses some; the assay was immunoSEQ multiplex PCR. The sample consists of about 94,000 clones, 70% to 90% of them appearing once. V lost 3 bases and J lost 0, with 10 bases in between. Germline V gene lookup returns CDR1 WNHNN and CDR2 SYGVQD (reference sequence). The CDR3 sequence is 15 residues long. This specimen consisted of peripheral blood, obtained on day 0 of AZD1222 vaccination. V usage is TRBV10-1 and J usage is TRBJ2-3; D is ambiguous. This TCR was sampled from an adult in good health. The chain's CDR3 is CASSEGGASTDTQYF. DNA of the CDR3: TGCGCCAGCAGTGAAGGCGGCGCTAGCACAGATACGCAGTATTTT.